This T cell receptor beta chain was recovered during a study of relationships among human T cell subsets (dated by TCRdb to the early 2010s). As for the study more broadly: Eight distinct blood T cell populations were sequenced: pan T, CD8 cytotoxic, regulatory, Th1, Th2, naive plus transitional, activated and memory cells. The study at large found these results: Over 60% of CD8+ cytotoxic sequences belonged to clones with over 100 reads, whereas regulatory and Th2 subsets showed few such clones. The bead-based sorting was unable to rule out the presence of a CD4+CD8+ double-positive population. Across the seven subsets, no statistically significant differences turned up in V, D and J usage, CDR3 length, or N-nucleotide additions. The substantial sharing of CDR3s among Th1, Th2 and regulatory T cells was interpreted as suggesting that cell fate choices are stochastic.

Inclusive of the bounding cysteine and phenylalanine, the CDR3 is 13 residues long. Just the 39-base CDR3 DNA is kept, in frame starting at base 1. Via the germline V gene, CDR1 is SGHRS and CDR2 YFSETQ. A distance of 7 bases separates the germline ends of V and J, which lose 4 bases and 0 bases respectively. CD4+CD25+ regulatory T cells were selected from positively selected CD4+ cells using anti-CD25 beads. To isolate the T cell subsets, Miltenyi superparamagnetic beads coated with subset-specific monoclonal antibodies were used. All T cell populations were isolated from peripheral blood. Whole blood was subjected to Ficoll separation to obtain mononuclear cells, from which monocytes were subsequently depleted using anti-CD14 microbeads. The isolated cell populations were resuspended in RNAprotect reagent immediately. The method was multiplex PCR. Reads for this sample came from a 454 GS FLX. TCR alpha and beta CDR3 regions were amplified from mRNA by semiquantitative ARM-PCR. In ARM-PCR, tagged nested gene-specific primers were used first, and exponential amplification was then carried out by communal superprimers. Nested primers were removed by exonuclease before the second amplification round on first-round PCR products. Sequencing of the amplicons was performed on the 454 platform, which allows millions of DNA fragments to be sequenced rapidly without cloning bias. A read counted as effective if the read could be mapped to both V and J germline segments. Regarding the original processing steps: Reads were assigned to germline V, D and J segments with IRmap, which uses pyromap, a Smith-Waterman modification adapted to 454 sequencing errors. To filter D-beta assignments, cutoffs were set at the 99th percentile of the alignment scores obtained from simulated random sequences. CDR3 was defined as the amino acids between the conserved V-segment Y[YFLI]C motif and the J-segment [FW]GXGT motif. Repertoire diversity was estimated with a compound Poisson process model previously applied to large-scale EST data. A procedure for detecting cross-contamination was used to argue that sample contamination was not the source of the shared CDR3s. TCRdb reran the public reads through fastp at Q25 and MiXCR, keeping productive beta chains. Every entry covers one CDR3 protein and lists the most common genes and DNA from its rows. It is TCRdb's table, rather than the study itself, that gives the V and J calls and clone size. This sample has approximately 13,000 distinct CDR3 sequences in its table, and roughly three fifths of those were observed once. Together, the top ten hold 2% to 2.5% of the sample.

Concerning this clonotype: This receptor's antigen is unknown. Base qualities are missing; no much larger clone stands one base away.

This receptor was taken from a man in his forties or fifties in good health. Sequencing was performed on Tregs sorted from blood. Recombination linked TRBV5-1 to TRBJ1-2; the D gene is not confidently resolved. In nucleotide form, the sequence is TGCGCCAGCAGCCAACGGACTAACTATGGCTACACCTTC. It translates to CASSQRTNYGYTF.